The T cell receptor (beta chain) described here comes from a study of human thymus T cells. Resected material from corrective heart surgery provided the thymus tissue analysed. Donor material was obtained from healthy Finnish infants undergoing corrective surgery for congenital heart defects. The CDR3 sequence is 16 residues long. Generated by immunoSEQ multiplex PCR, the TCRdb table keeps only in-frame clones and is missing some. The data contain about 130,000 clones, approximately 96% of them seen just once; the ten biggest clones take up 0.02% to 0.03%. The rearrangement joins TRBV21-1 to TRBJ1-5; TRBD1, as called in the table, went unchecked against the DNA. TRBV21-1 is flagged as a pseudogene. Sequenced material: thymus tissue. The TCR comes from a boy under two years old with a congenital heart defect but otherwise immunologically healthy. CDR3 bases: TGTGCCAGCAGCAAAGGGACAGGGTCGAGCAATCAGCCCCAGCATTTT. This translates into CASSKGTGSSNQPQHF.